The entry below gives a single T cell receptor beta chain sequence along with its context. Its target antigen remains unknown. No qualities accompany the bases; no much larger clone lies one base away. This sample was taken from a study of T cell changes during pregnancy in multiple sclerosis (dated by TCRdb to between 2018 and 2021). With regard to the full study: The study examined how the T cell repertoire changed over the course of pregnancy in women with multiple sclerosis.

Library preparation employed the immunoSEQ multiplex PCR assay. TCRdb carries this immuneACCESS record with in-frame sequences only. Its versions omit some clonotypes, under half of them owing to an unresolved V gene in the studies checked, with the rest unexplained. This sample lists approximately 100,000 clones; roughly 90% were detected once. The ten largest clones add up to less than 2% of the sample. Trimming takes 3 bases off V and 8 bases off J; junction bases not matched to a gene: 4. The CDR3 goes from the cysteine to the phenylalanine over 13 residues. Just CDR3 DNA is preserved here, 39 bases in frame from base 1. The germline V gene provides CDR1 MRHNA and CDR2 SNTAGT.

This receptor was obtained from a female donor with multiple sclerosis, enrolled in a pregnancy study. Source: peripheral blood, taken after pregnancy. Recombination linked TRBV6-4 to TRBJ1-2; TRBD1 lines up with 9 middle nucleotides. The bases read TGTGCCAGCAGTGAGCACAGGGGGCAGGGCTACACCTTC. It specifies CASSEHRGQGYTF.